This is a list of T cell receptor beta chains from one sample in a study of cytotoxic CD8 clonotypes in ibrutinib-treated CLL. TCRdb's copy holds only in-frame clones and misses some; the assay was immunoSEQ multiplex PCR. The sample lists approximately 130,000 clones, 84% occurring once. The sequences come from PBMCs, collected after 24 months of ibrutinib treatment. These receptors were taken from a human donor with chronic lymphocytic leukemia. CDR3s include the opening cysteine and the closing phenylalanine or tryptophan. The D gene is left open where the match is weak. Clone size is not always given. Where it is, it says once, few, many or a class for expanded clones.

CDR3 protein: CASAGRGGTDTQYF
CDR3 DNA: TGTGCCAGCGCAGGACGGGGAGGCACAGATACGCAGTATTTT
D gene: -
clone size: -
V gene: TRBV7-9
J gene: TRBJ2-3
CDR3 length: 14

CDR3 protein: CASRGYQGDTQETQYF
CDR3 DNA: TGTGCCAGCAGGGGATACCAGGGGGACACACAAGAGACCCAGTACTTC
D gene: TRBD1
clone size: -
V gene: TRBV28
J gene: TRBJ2-5
CDR3 length: 16

CDR3 protein: CASSPRLGGNYEQYF
CDR3 DNA: TGTGCCAGCAGTCCCAGGTTGGGCGGAAACTACGAGCAGTACTTC
D gene: -
clone size: -
V gene: TRBV6-1
J gene: TRBJ2-7
CDR3 length: 15

CDR3 protein: CASSLESGSDEQYF
CDR3 DNA: TGCGCCAGCAGCTTGGAATCAGGGTCTGACGAGCAGTACTTC
D gene: -
clone size: -
V gene: TRBV5-1
J gene: TRBJ2-7
CDR3 length: 14

CDR3 protein: CASSQGGARTDTQYF
CDR3 DNA: TGCGCCAGCAGCCAAGGGGGGGCCCGCACAGATACGCAGTATTTT
D gene: -
clone size: -
V gene: TRBV4-3
J gene: TRBJ2-3
CDR3 length: 15

CDR3 protein: CASSQDVPAGRSAYEQYF
CDR3 DNA: TGCGCCAGCAGCCAAGATGTGCCAGCGGGGCGATCCGCCTACGAGCAGTACTTC
D gene: TRBD2
clone size: -
V gene: TRBV4-1
J gene: TRBJ2-7
CDR3 length: 18

CDR3 protein: CASWTGAVETQYF
CDR3 DNA: TGTGCCAGCTGGACAGGGGCCGTGGAGACCCAGTACTTC
D gene: TRBD1
clone size: -
V gene: TRBV2
J gene: TRBJ2-5
CDR3 length: 13

CDR3 protein: CASSVGSGPDTQYF
CDR3 DNA: TGTGCCAGCAGCGTAGGTTCCGGCCCGGATACGCAGTATTTT
D gene: -
clone size: -
V gene: TRBV9
J gene: TRBJ2-3
CDR3 length: 14

CDR3 protein: CASSLTLQGAQYNEQFF
CDR3 DNA: TGCGCCAGCAGCTTGACCCTACAGGGGGCGCAGTACAATGAGCAGTTCTTC
D gene: TRBD1
clone size: -
V gene: TRBV5-1
J gene: TRBJ2-1
CDR3 length: 17

CDR3 protein: CASSEIRDYEQYF
CDR3 DNA: TGTGCCAGCAGTGAAATCCGGGACTACGAGCAGTACTTC
D gene: -
clone size: -
V gene: TRBV6-1
J gene: TRBJ2-7
CDR3 length: 13

CDR3 protein: CASNLPTQGNNQPQHF
CDR3 DNA: TGTGCCAGTAATCTACCTACACAGGGTAACAATCAGCCCCAGCATTTT
D gene: -
clone size: -
V gene: TRBV19
J gene: TRBJ1-5
CDR3 length: 16

CDR3 protein: CASSLVRGQNSGANVLTF
CDR3 DNA: TGCGCCAGCAGCCTAGTCCGGGGACAGAATTCTGGGGCCAACGTCCTGACTTTC
D gene: TRBD1
clone size: -
V gene: TRBV4-1
J gene: TRBJ2-6
CDR3 length: 18

CDR3 protein: CASSFRTGTGGTGELFF
CDR3 DNA: TGCGCCAGCAGCTTCCGAACCGGGACAGGGGGCACCGGGGAGCTGTTTTTT
D gene: TRBD1
clone size: -
V gene: TRBV5-1
J gene: TRBJ2-2
CDR3 length: 17

CDR3 protein: CASSQDMNSPGYTF
CDR3 DNA: TGTGCCAGCAGCCAGGACATGAACAGCCCTGGCTACACCTTC
D gene: -
clone size: once
V gene: TRBV4-2
J gene: TRBJ1-2
CDR3 length: 14

CDR3 protein: CASSFKQGANEKLFF
CDR3 DNA: TGCGCCAGCAGCTTCAAACAGGGTGCTAATGAAAAACTGTTTTTT
D gene: -
clone size: -
V gene: TRBV5-1
J gene: TRBJ1-4
CDR3 length: 15

CDR3 protein: CASSFDRVAGEQYF
CDR3 DNA: TGTGCCAGCAGTTTTGACAGGGTGGCAGGCGAGCAGTACTTC
D gene: TRBD1
clone size: -
V gene: TRBV27
J gene: TRBJ2-7
CDR3 length: 14

CDR3 protein: CASNEYDRRKGTEAFF
CDR3 DNA: TGTGCCAGCAATGAGTATGACAGGCGGAAGGGCACTGAAGCTTTCTTT
D gene: -
clone size: -
V gene: TRBV5-4
J gene: TRBJ1-1
CDR3 length: 16

CDR3 protein: CASSQVVAAEGEQYF
CDR3 DNA: TGTGCCAGCAGCCAAGTTGTCGCGGCGGAAGGCGAGCAGTACTTC
D gene: -
clone size: -
V gene: TRBV14
J gene: TRBJ2-7
CDR3 length: 15

CDR3 protein: CASSVAPDRGSYNEQFF
CDR3 DNA: TGTGCCAGCAGCGTAGCCCCTGACAGGGGCTCCTACAATGAGCAGTTCTTC
D gene: TRBD1
clone size: -
V gene: TRBV9
J gene: TRBJ2-1
CDR3 length: 17

CDR3 protein: CASTGQRVSNEKLFF
CDR3 DNA: TGTGCCAGCACAGGGCAAAGGGTATCGAATGAAAAACTGTTTTTT
D gene: -
clone size: once
V gene: TRBV5-8
J gene: TRBJ1-4
CDR3 length: 15

CDR3 protein: CASIRTRLSYEQYF
CDR3 DNA: TGTGCCAGCATCAGGACACGGCTAAGCTACGAGCAGTACTTC
D gene: -
clone size: -
V gene: TRBV2
J gene: TRBJ2-7
CDR3 length: 14

CDR3 protein: CASSPRLQQPNEKLFF
CDR3 DNA: TGTGCCAGCTCACCAAGGCTACAACAACCTAATGAAAAACTGTTTTTT
D gene: -
clone size: -
V gene: TRBV18
J gene: TRBJ1-4
CDR3 length: 16

CDR3 protein: CASSPLRDSSYNEQFF
CDR3 DNA: TGTGCCAGCTCACCCTTACGTGATAGCTCCTACAATGAGCAGTTCTTC
D gene: -
clone size: -
V gene: TRBV18
J gene: TRBJ2-1
CDR3 length: 16

CDR3 protein: CASSLIQFNEKLFF
CDR3 DNA: TGTGCCAGCAGCTTAATCCAGTTTAATGAAAAACTGTTTTTT
D gene: -
clone size: -
V gene: TRBV7-8
J gene: TRBJ1-4
CDR3 length: 14

CDR3 protein: CASSPRGWGAVYGYTF
CDR3 DNA: TGCGCCAGCAGCCCCCGGGGGTGGGGGGCTGTCTATGGCTACACCTTC
D gene: -
clone size: -
V gene: TRBV5-1
J gene: TRBJ1-2
CDR3 length: 16

CDR3 protein: CASSYRGQTNSPLHF
CDR3 DNA: TGTGCCAGCAGCTATAGGGGGCAAACTAATTCACCCCTCCACTTT
D gene: TRBD1
clone size: -
V gene: TRBV7-2
J gene: TRBJ1-6
CDR3 length: 15

CDR3 protein: CASSFPGQGNYEQYF
CDR3 DNA: TGTGCCAGCAGCTTCCCGGGACAGGGAAATTACGAGCAGTACTTC
D gene: TRBD1
clone size: few
V gene: TRBV5-4
J gene: TRBJ2-7
CDR3 length: 15

CDR3 protein: CARWAGGNTIYF
CDR3 DNA: TGTGCCCGGTGGGCAGGGGGAAACACCATATATTTT
D gene: -
clone size: -
V gene: TRBV30
J gene: TRBJ1-3
CDR3 length: 12

CDR3 protein: CASSLGARSYEQYF
CDR3 DNA: TGTGCCAGCAGCTTGGGTGCCAGAAGCTACGAGCAGTACTTC
D gene: -
clone size: few
V gene: TRBV5-4
J gene: TRBJ2-7
CDR3 length: 14

CDR3 protein: CASTSGQGRADEKLFF
CDR3 DNA: TGTGCCAGCACCTCCGGACAGGGCCGAGCTGATGAAAAACTGTTTTTT
D gene: TRBD1
clone size: -
V gene: TRBV7-8
J gene: TRBJ1-4
CDR3 length: 16

CDR3 protein: CASSPSPTGNQPQHF
CDR3 DNA: TGTGCCAGCAGCCCGTCCCCGACAGGAAATCAGCCCCAGCATTTT
D gene: -
clone size: once
V gene: TRBV11-2
J gene: TRBJ1-5
CDR3 length: 15

CDR3 protein: CASSLLLRQGNIENEKLFF
CDR3 DNA: TGTGCCAGCAGTCTCCTCCTTCGGCAGGGCAACATAGAAAATGAAAAACTGTTTTTT
D gene: -
clone size: -
V gene: TRBV2
J gene: TRBJ1-4
CDR3 length: 19

CDR3 protein: CASSPRVVGYGYTF
CDR3 DNA: TGTGCCAGCAGCCCGAGGGTAGTGGGCTATGGCTACACCTTC
D gene: -
clone size: once
V gene: TRBV6-6
J gene: TRBJ1-2
CDR3 length: 14

CDR3 protein: CASSYSYRDGEQYF
CDR3 DNA: TGTGCCAGCAGTTATTCTTACAGGGACGGGGAGCAGTACTTC
D gene: -
clone size: once
V gene: TRBV6-5
J gene: TRBJ2-7
CDR3 length: 14

CDR3 protein: CASSLGGDIGELFF
CDR3 DNA: TGCGCCAGCAGCTTGGGCGGGGATATCGGGGAGCTGTTTTTT
D gene: -
clone size: -
V gene: TRBV5-1
J gene: TRBJ2-2
CDR3 length: 14

CDR3 protein: CASSSTPGQSPSKNIQYF
CDR3 DNA: TGTGCCAGCAGCTCAACACCGGGACAGAGTCCATCCAAAAACATTCAGTACTTC
D gene: TRBD1
clone size: -
V gene: TRBV7-2
J gene: TRBJ2-4
CDR3 length: 18

CDR3 protein: CASSPNRTVQPMNTEAFF
CDR3 DNA: TGTGCCAGCTCACCCAATCGGACAGTACAACCCATGAACACTGAAGCTTTCTTT
D gene: -
clone size: -
V gene: TRBV18
J gene: TRBJ1-1
CDR3 length: 18

CDR3 protein: CAWSRTDQETQYF
CDR3 DNA: TGTGCCTGGAGCAGGACGGACCAAGAGACCCAGTACTTC
D gene: -
clone size: -
V gene: TRBV30
J gene: TRBJ2-5
CDR3 length: 13

CDR3 protein: CASSQGSVGRNEKLFF
CDR3 DNA: TGCGCCAGCAGCCAAGGGTCTGTAGGGAGAAATGAAAAACTGTTTTTT
D gene: -
clone size: -
V gene: TRBV4-3
J gene: TRBJ1-4
CDR3 length: 16

CDR3 protein: CASSQRGAAGNTIYF
CDR3 DNA: TGTGCCAGCAGCCAAAGGGGAGCAGCTGGAAACACCATATATTTT
D gene: -
clone size: -
V gene: TRBV21-1
J gene: TRBJ1-3
CDR3 length: 15

CDR3 protein: CASSFSTGDMNTEAFF
CDR3 DNA: TGTGCCAGCAGTTTCTCCACAGGGGACATGAACACTGAAGCTTTCTTT
D gene: TRBD1
clone size: -
V gene: TRBV28
J gene: TRBJ1-1
CDR3 length: 16

CDR3 protein: CSAEGAEAFF
CDR3 DNA: TGCAGTGCAGAGGGGGCTGAAGCTTTCTTT
D gene: -
clone size: -
V gene: TRBV20-1
J gene: TRBJ1-1
CDR3 length: 10

CDR3 protein: CASSQDRAGELFF
CDR3 DNA: TGCGCCAGCAGCCAAGATCGCGCCGGGGAGCTGTTTTTT
D gene: -
clone size: -
V gene: TRBV4-3
J gene: TRBJ2-2
CDR3 length: 13

CDR3 protein: CASSFTGDSYNEQFF
CDR3 DNA: TGTGCCAGCAGCTTCACAGGGGACTCCTACAATGAGCAGTTCTTC
D gene: TRBD1
clone size: -
V gene: TRBV7-8
J gene: TRBJ2-1
CDR3 length: 15

CDR3 protein: CASSLDRVNTEAFF
CDR3 DNA: TGTGCCAGCAGTCTAGACAGGGTGAACACTGAAGCTTTCTTT
D gene: TRBD1
clone size: -
V gene: TRBV6-5
J gene: TRBJ1-1
CDR3 length: 14

CDR3 protein: CAISEETEAFF
CDR3 DNA: TGTGCCATCAGTGAAGAGACTGAAGCTTTCTTT
D gene: -
clone size: -
V gene: TRBV10-3
J gene: TRBJ1-1
CDR3 length: 11

CDR3 protein: CASSPDRGPSYEQYF
CDR3 DNA: TGTGCCAGCAGCCCGGACAGGGGTCCCTCCTACGAGCAGTACTTC
D gene: TRBD1
clone size: -
V gene: TRBV7-9
J gene: TRBJ2-7
CDR3 length: 15

CDR3 protein: CASRGRRRGKTGELFF
CDR3 DNA: TGTGCCAGCAGAGGACGGCGGAGGGGGAAGACCGGGGAGCTGTTTTTT
D gene: -
clone size: once
V gene: TRBV25-1
J gene: TRBJ2-2
CDR3 length: 16

CDR3 protein: CASSPGGQSQETQYF
CDR3 DNA: TGTGCCAGCTCACCAGGAGGACAGAGCCAAGAGACCCAGTACTTC
D gene: -
clone size: -
V gene: TRBV18
J gene: TRBJ2-5
CDR3 length: 15

CDR3 protein: CASSIGRDRPNQPQHF
CDR3 DNA: TGTGCCAGTAGTATAGGGCGGGACAGGCCCAATCAGCCCCAGCATTTT
D gene: TRBD1
clone size: -
V gene: TRBV19
J gene: TRBJ1-5
CDR3 length: 16

CDR3 protein: CSVSRTSAGTF
CDR3 DNA: TGCAGCGTTTCGCGGACTTCCGCGGGGACCTTC
D gene: -
clone size: few
V gene: TRBV29-1
J gene: TRBJ1-2
CDR3 length: 11

CDR3 protein: CASSLEMNTEAFF
CDR3 DNA: TGCGCCAGCAGCCTCGAAATGAACACTGAAGCTTTCTTT
D gene: -
clone size: -
V gene: TRBV5-1
J gene: TRBJ1-1
CDR3 length: 13

CDR3 protein: CASNQGGGAQETQYF
CDR3 DNA: TGTGCCAGCAACCAGGGGGGTGGGGCTCAAGAGACCCAGTACTTC
D gene: -
clone size: -
V gene: TRBV7-6
J gene: TRBJ2-5
CDR3 length: 15

CDR3 protein: CASIGGRNSYEQYF
CDR3 DNA: TGTGCCAGCATCGGGGGACGGAACTCCTACGAGCAGTACTTC
D gene: -
clone size: once
V gene: TRBV2
J gene: TRBJ2-7
CDR3 length: 14

CDR3 protein: CASSVASPGTNTIYF
CDR3 DNA: TGCGCCAGCAGCGTGGCATCCCCCGGGACCAACACCATATATTTT
D gene: -
clone size: -
V gene: TRBV5-1
J gene: TRBJ1-3
CDR3 length: 15

CDR3 protein: CASSLAVGDYEQYF
CDR3 DNA: TGTGCCAGCAGCTTAGCGGTAGGGGACTACGAGCAGTACTTC
D gene: -
clone size: -
V gene: TRBV7-2
J gene: TRBJ2-7
CDR3 length: 14

CDR3 protein: CATSRDLDPMKTQYF
CDR3 DNA: TGTGCCACCAGCAGAGATCTCGACCCCATGAAGACCCAGTACTTC
D gene: -
clone size: once
V gene: TRBV15
J gene: TRBJ2-5
CDR3 length: 15